This T cell receptor (beta chain) was identified during a study of OX40 agonist ivuxolimab in advanced cancers. A note on the overall study: Ivuxolimab, which targeted the costimulatory receptor OX40 (CD134), was an agonistic, fully human IgG2 monoclonal antibody. The point of sequencing TCRbeta in the periphery was to test whether ivuxolimab changed TCR sequence diversity and drove clonal T-cell expansion. Of the roughly 51 patients in dose escalation, about 20 had hepatocellular carcinoma, roughly 15 had melanoma, 9 had renal cell carcinoma and 9 had head and neck cancer. Three dose-escalation patients achieved partial responses, one with hepatocellular carcinoma and two with cutaneous melanoma. Prior anti-PD-1, anti-PD-L1 or anti-CTLA-4 therapy was permitted, and 30% to 50% of dose-escalation patients had received checkpoint inhibitors. The paper reports the monotherapy dose-escalation portion (N of about 51 patients) of the phase I ivuxolimab trial. In the dose-escalation cohort, 82.7% of patients were male, and the mean age was 60 years with a range of about 20 to 80. Intravenous ivuxolimab was administered to patients every 2 weeks at six dose levels: 0.01, 0.1, 0.3, 1.5, 3 and 10 mg/kg. Findings and caveats that apply to the study as a whole: The antigen specificity of the peripheral T cells that underwent clonal expansion was not determined. Low levels of normalized T-cell clonal expansion were also seen in some patients who did not respond. After ivuxolimab, CD8+ T cells had more expanded clones than CD4+ T cells on average. At doses from 0.1 to 3.0 mg/kg, clonal expansion was seen in both CD4+ and CD8+ blood T cells between baseline and week 6. In partial responders in the 0.1-3.0 mg/kg groups, normalized peripheral clonal expansion was found to be among the lowest, especially among CD8+ T cells.

Reading from cysteine to phenylalanine, the CDR3 counts 13 amino acids. The DNA shown is the 39-base CDR3, in frame from base 1. In the germline V gene (reference sequence), CDR1 corresponds to MNHEY and CDR2 to SMNVEV. At the junction V is shortened by 4 bases and J by 1 base, with 7 bases in between. Genomic DNA was extracted from sorted cells for sequencing of the TCRbeta CDR3 region. The immunoSEQ Assay was used to sequence the TCRbeta CDR3 regions. The source is immuneACCESS, and TCRdb retained only in-frame sequences with V and J called. Part of the clones is not carried over; for the studies checked, unresolved V genes explain less than half of this, and the remainder is unexplained. Within this sample are 11,000 to 15,000 clones, with over 85% of them counted one time only. The biggest ten clones account for around a fifth of the sample. The trial excluded patients who had a history of autoimmune disease or who were on systemic immunosuppression. Peripheral blood for TCR sequencing was collected from all dose cohorts at baseline, on cycle 4 day 1, and on cycle 7 day 1. The samples were drawn from a first-in-human, open-label, multicenter phase I dose-escalation trial of ivuxolimab. Adults with locally advanced or metastatic melanoma, renal cell carcinoma, hepatocellular carcinoma or head and neck squamous cell carcinoma were enrolled in the trial. Before TCR sequencing, CD4+ T cells and CD8+ T cells from peripheral blood were sorted into separate populations.

For this clone: It has no known antigen specificity. The record has no base qualities; no much larger clone is one base away.

This material consisted of CD4+ or CD8+ T cells sorted from blood, taken in a trial of the OX40 agonist ivuxolimab. The clonotype comes from an adult with an advanced solid tumor such as melanoma, head and neck, liver or kidney cancer. The chain uses TRBV27 and TRBJ1-1, with the D gene too uncertain to name. The DNA is TGTGCCAGCAGTTCGGGCTCGAACACTGAAGCTTTCTTT. Its translation is CASSSGSNTEAFF.